Listed below are T cell receptor beta chains from one sample, sequenced in a study of identical twins. MiXCR, run by TCRdb on the 5' RACE reads, gives a single entry per CDR3 protein. In the table there are 500,000 to 700,000 distinct CDR3 sequences, about 7.6% of which are singletons. These same data were also listed under a study on yellow fever vaccine responses in identical twins.

The source material was PBMCs. These receptors were collected from a woman aged 18-29 years in good health. Both conserved end residues are part of each CDR3.

V gene,CDR3 protein
TRBV2,CASSAGGWNQPQHF
TRBV12-3/TRBV12-4,CASSWDRSYGYTF
TRBV20-1,CSASARGGTDTQYF
TRBV5-1,CASSLKTSGSYNEQFF
TRBV6-5,CASSFRGTNTEAFF
TRBV5-1,CASSILGPVVDTQYF
TRBV6-1,CASSVGGLASYTF
TRBV4-1,CASSQVMGGDETQYF
TRBV12-3/TRBV12-4,CASSQTATNEQFF
TRBV4-1,CASSQYTGNSPLHF
TRBV12-3/TRBV12-4,CASSQGTDRGADTQYF
TRBV7-6,CASSPGVGGLQETQYF
TRBV24-1,CATSDRGTGTNQETQYF
TRBV19,CASSIAPGGAKNIQYF
TRBV20-1,CSANRGLGGELFF
TRBV20-1,CSAPTMDRNEQFF
TRBV28,CASSLAGVAKNIQYF
TRBV20-1,CSAFPGTSRKETQYF
TRBV9,CASSVRGGNEQYF
TRBV28,CASSFHTSGGERDTQYF
TRBV7-2,CASSRGRGRTGELFF
TRBV5-1,CASSPRQLNTEAFF
TRBV4-1,CASGRMNTEAFF
TRBV7-9,CASSYTSGGADEQFF
TRBV2,CASRQRASGKETQYF
TRBV7-9,CASSLVGNQPRHF
TRBV4-1,CASSQDGGSQPQHF
TRBV4-1,CASSQRTGTVDTQYF
TRBV5-4,CASSLDPPGGYTGELFF
TRBV29-1,CSVQQGGETQYF
TRBV14,CASSPSPGHLAKNIQYF
TRBV28,CASSLRGSGLAGRPGLYEQYF
TRBV28,CASSPTLVADTQYF
TRBV29-1,CSVEGRTGVSVDEQFF
TRBV27,CASSSLLGAGQPQHF
TRBV14,CASRISGSTDTQYF
TRBV4-1,CASSQDPGANVLTF
TRBV5-1,CASSPTDYEQYF
TRBV27,CASRSDGANYGYTF
TRBV12-3/TRBV12-4,CASSPRTGFYGYTF
TRBV12-3/TRBV12-4,CASSFEPGQGVEAFF
TRBV6-1,CASRLNAGSGGRHETQYF
TRBV24-1,CATSRDIGSKQFF
TRBV20-1,CSAPAGGQETQYF
TRBV29-1,CSVLVSSGRARTDTQYF
TRBV5-5,CASSARQGTYEQYF
TRBV5-1,CASSFSGVIYEQYF
TRBV25-1,CASSEDRVSGTQYF
TRBV5-1,CASSYPQGPNKRTGELFF
TRBV7-9,CASSPGDAQYF